This T cell receptor beta chain was retrieved from a study of cytomegalovirus exposure and HLA in healthy donors. The CDR3 length is 18 residues. This clone was found a few times. Its antigen is still unknown. A multiplex PCR was run with 60 Vbeta primers and 13 Jbeta primers. Clones were read by immunoSEQ multiplex PCR, and TCRdb kept only the in-frame ones, dropping some. The data show about 190,000 clones, roughly 73% seen once. Study-level results: In a later analysis, specific HLA alleles were associated with 16,000 or so TCR beta sequences at a 0.05 false discovery rate.

The sequenced sample was PBMCs. The TCR was taken from a woman aged 25 to 39 in good health and CMV-seronegative. V is TRBV21-1 and J is TRBJ1-5; the table's D call, TRBD1, has no DNA check behind it. TRBV21-1 is a documented pseudogene. This CDR3 is CASSYWDRENGANQPQHF. The CDR3 nucleotides read TGTGCCAGCAGCTATTGGGACAGAGAAAATGGGGCGAATCAGCCCCAGCATTTT.